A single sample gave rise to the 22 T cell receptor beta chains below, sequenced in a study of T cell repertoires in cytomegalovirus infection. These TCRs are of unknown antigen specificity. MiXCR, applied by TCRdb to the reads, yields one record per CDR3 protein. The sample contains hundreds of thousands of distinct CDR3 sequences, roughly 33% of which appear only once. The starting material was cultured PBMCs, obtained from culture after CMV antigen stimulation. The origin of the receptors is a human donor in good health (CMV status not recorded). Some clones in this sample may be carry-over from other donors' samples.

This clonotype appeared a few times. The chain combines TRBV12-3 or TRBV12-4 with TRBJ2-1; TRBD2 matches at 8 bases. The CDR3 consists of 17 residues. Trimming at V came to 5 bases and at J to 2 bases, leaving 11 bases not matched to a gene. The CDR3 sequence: CASSRSLGGGPYNEQFF. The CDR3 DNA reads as TGTGCCAGCAGTCGCTCGCTCGGGGGGGGCCCCTACAATGAGCAGTTCTTC.

The CDR3 nucleotides are TGTGCCAGCATGACTAGCGGTTTGGGGGGAGCGCAGTATTTT. Translation gives CASMTSGLGGAQYF. The chain joins TRBV7-6 to TRBJ2-3, with 9 nucleotides matching TRBD2. Germline lookup yields CDR1 SGHVS and CDR2 FNYEAQ. The CDR3 has 14 residues. V trimming: 7 bases; J trimming: 10 bases; junction bases outside the gene matches: 12.

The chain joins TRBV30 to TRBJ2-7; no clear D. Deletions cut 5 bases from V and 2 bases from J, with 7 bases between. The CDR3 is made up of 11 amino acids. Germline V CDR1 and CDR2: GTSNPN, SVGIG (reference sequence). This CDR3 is CAWGSTYEQYF. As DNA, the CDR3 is TGTGCCTGGGGTAGCACCTACGAGCAGTACTTC. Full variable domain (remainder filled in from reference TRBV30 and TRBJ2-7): SQTIHQWPATLVQPVGSPLSLECTVEGTSNPNLYWYRQAAGRGLQLLFYSVGIGQISSEVPQNLSASRPQDRQFILSSKKLLLSDSGFYLCAWGSTYEQYFGPGTRLTVT.

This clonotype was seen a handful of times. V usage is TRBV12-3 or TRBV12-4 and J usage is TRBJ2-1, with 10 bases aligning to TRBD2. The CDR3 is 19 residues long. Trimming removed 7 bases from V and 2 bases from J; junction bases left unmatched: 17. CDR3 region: CASTQAGASGSPPYNEQFF. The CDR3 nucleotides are TGTGCCAGCACTCAAGCCGGGGCTAGCGGGAGTCCCCCCTACAATGAGCAGTTCTTC.

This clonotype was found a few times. Here the CDR3 reads CASSMSGGTEAFF. DNA of the CDR3: TGTGCCAGTAGTATGTCAGGGGGCACTGAAGCTTTCTTT. V gene TRBV19 combines with J gene TRBJ1-1; TRBD1 matches 7 bases. Trimming at V came to 3 bases and at J to 4 bases, leaving 2 bases not matched to a gene. In germline, CDR1 is LNHDA, CDR2 SQIVND (reference sequence). The CDR3 covers 13 residues.

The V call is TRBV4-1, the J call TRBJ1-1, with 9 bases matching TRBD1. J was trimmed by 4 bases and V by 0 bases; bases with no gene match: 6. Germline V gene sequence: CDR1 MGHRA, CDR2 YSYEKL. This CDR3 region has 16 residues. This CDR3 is CASSQDNRGLRTEAFF. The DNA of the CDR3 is TGCGCCAGCAGCCAAGATAACAGGGGGCTGCGCACTGAAGCTTTCTTT.

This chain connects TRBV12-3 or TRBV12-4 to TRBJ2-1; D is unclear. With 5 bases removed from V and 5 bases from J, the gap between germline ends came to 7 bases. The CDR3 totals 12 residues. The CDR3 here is CASSPSNNEQFF. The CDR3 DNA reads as TGTGCCAGCAGTCCCTCGAACAATGAGCAGTTCTTC.

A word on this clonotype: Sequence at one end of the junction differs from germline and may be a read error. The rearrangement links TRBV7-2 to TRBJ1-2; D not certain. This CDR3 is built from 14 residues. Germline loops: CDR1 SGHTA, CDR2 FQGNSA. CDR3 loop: CANSKRATSRGYTF. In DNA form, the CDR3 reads TGTGCCAACAGCAAACGGGCCACCTCCCGGGGCTACACCTTC.

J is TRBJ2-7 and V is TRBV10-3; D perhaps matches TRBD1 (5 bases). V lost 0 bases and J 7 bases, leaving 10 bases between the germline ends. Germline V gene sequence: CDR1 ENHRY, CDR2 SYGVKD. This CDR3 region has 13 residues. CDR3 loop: CAISESLQGEQYF. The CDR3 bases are TGTGCCATCAGTGAGTCACTCCAGGGTGAGCAGTACTTC.

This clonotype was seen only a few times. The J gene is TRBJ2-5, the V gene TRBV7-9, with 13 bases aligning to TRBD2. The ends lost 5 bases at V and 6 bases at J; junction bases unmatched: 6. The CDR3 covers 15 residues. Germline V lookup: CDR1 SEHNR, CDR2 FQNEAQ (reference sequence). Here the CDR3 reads CASSAGLAGTQTQYF. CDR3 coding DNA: TGTGCCAGCAGCGCGGGACTAGCGGGAACGCAGACCCAGTACTTC.

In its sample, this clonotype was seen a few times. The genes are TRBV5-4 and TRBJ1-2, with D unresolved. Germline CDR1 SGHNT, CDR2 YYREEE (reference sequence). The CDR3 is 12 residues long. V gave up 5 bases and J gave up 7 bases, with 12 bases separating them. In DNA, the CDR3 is TGTGCCAGCAGTCAATTCGGAGGTGGCTACACCTTC. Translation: CASSQFGGGYTF.

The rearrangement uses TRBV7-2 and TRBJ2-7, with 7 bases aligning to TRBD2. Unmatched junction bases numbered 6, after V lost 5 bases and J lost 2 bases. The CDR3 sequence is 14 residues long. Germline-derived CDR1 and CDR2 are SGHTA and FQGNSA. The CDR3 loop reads CASSEAGGAYEQYF. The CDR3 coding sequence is TGTGCCAGCAGCGAGGCTGGGGGGGCCTACGAGCAGTACTTC. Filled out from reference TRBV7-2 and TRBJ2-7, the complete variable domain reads GAGVSQSPSNKVTEKGKDVELRCDPISGHTALYWYRQSLGQGLEFLIYFQGNSAPDKSGLPSDRFSAERTGGSVSTLTIQRTQQEDSAVYLCASSEAGGAYEQYFGPGTRLTVT.

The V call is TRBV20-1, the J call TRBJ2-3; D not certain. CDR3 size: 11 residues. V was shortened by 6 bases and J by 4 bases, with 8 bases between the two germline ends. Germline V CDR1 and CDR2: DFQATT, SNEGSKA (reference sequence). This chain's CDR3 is CSAPGADTQYF. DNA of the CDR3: TGCAGTGCCCCTGGGGCAGATACGCAGTATTTT.

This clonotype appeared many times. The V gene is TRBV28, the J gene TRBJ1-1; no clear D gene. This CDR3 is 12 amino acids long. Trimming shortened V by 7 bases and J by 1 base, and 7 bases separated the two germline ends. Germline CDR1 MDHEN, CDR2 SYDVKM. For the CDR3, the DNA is TGTGCCAGCAAGACACCGAACACTGAAGCTTTCTTT. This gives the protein CASKTPNTEAFF.

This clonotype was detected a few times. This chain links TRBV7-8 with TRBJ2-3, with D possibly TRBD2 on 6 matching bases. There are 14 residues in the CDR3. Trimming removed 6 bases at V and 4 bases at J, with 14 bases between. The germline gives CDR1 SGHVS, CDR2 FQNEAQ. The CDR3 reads CASRSGRYADTQYF. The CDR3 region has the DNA TGTGCCAGCAGAAGTGGGAGGTACGCAGATACGCAGTATTTT.

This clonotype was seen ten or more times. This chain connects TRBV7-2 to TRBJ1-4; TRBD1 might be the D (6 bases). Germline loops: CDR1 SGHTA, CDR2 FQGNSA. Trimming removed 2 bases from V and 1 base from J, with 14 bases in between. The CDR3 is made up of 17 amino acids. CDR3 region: CASSLIGGAGTNEKLFF. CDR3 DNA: TGTGCCAGCAGCTTAATTGGGGGCGCGGGAACTAATGAAAAACTGTTTTTT.

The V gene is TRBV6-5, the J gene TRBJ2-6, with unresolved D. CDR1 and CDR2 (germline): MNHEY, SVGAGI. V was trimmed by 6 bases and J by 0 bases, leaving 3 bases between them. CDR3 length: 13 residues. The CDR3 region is CASRRSGANVLTF. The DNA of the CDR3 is TGTGCCAGCAGGCGCTCTGGGGCCAACGTCCTGACTTTC.

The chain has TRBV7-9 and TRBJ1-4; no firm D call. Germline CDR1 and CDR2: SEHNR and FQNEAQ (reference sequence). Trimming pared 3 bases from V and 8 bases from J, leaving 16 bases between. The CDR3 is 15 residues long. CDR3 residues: CASSFLGALGEKLFF. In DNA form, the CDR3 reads TGTGCCAGCAGCTTTTTAGGCGCGCTTGGGGAAAAACTGTTTTTT.

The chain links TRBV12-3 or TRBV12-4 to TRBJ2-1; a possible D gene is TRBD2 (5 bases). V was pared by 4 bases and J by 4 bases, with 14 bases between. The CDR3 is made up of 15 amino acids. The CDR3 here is CASSSSGVIYNEQFF. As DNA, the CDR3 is TGTGCCAGCAGTTCCAGCGGAGTTATATACAATGAGCAGTTCTTC.

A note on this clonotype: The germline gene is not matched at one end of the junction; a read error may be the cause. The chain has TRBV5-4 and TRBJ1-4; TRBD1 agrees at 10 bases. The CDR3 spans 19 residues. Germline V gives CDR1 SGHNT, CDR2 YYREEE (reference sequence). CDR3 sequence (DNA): TGTGCCAGCAGTTTGGAAGACAGGGGGCGCAGAGGAACTAATGAAAAACTGTTTTTT. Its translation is CASSLEDRGRRGTNEKLFF.

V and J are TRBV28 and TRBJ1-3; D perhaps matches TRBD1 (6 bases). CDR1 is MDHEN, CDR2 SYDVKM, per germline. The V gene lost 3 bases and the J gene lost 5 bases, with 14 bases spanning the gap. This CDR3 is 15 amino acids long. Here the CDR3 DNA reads TGTGCCAGCAGTTTGTCTGTAACAGGGCGAAACACCATATATTTT. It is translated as CASSLSVTGRNTIYF.

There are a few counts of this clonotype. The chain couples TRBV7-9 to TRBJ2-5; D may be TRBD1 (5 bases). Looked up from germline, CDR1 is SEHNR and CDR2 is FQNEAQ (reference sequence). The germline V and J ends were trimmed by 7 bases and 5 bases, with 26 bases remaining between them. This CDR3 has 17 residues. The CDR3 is CASTPPVGRAFGETQYF. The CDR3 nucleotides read TGTGCCAGCACCCCCCCGGTCGGCAGGGCCTTTGGGGAGACCCAGTACTTC.